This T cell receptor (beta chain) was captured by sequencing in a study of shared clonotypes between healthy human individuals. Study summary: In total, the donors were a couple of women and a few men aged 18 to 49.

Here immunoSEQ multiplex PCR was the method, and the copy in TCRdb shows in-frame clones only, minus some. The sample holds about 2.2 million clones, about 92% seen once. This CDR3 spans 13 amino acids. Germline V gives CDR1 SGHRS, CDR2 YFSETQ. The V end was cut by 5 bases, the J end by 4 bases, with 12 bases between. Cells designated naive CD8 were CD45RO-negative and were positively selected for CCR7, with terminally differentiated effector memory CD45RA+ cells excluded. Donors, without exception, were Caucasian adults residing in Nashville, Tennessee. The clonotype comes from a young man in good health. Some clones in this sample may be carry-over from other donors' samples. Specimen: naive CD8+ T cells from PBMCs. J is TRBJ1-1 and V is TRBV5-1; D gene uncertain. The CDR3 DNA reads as TGCGCCAGCAGTGGCACTTTTAGCACTGAAGCTTTCTTT. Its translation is CASSGTFSTEAFF.